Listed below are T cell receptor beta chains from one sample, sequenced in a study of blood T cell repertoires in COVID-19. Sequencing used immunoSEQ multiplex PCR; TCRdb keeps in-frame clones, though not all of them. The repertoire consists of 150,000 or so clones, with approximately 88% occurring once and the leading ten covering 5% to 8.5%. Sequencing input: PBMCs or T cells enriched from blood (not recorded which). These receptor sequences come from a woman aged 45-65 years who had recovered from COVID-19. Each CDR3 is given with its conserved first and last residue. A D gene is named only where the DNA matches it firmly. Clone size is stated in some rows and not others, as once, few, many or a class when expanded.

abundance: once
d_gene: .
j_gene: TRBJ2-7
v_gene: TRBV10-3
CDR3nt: TGTGCCATGGGAAAGGAGGGAGTTAACGAGCAGTACTTC
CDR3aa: CAMGKEGVNEQYF

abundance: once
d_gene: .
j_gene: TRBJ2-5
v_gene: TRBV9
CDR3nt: TGTGCCAGCAGCGTAGCCCCGGGTTGGGAGACCCAGTACTTC
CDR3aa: CASSVAPGWETQYF

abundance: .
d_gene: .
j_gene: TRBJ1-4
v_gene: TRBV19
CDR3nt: TGTGCCAGTAGTATCCTCCCGGCCGGGAGAGCAACTAATGAAAAACTGTTTTTT
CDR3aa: CASSILPAGRATNEKLFF

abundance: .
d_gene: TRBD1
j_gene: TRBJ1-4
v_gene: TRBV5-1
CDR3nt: TGCGCCAGCAGCTATGGACAGGGGCCCAATGAAAAACTGTTTTTT
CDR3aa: CASSYGQGPNEKLFF

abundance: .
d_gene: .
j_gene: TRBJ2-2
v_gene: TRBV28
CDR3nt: TGTGCCAGCAGCGTAACAGGGAGAACCGGGGAGCTGTTTTTT
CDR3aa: CASSVTGRTGELFF

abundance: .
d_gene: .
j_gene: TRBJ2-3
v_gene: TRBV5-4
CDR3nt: TGTGCCAGCAGCTTGGATGGCGGCCGCACAGATACGCAGTATTTT
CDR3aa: CASSLDGGRTDTQYF

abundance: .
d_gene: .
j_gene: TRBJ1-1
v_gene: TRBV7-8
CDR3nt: TGTGCCAGCAGCTTAGCGGGGACAACCGAATGGGCTTTCTTT
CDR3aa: CASSLAGTTEWAFF

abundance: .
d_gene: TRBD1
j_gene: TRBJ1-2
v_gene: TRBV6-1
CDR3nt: TGTGCCAGCAGTGAAGCAGTACAGGGGCCCTATGGCTACACCTTC
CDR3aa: CASSEAVQGPYGYTF

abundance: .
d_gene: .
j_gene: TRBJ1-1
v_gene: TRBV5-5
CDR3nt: TGTGCCAGCAGCTTACTAGGCGGGCGGTTGAACACTGAAGCTTTCTTT
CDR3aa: CASSLLGGRLNTEAFF

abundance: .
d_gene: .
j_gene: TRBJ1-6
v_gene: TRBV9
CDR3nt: TGTGCCAGCAGCGTGTCAGATAATTCACCCCTCCACTTT
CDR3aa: CASSVSDNSPLHF

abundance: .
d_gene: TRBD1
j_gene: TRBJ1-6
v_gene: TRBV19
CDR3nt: TGTGCCAGTAGTCCACAGGGGCAGGGAAATTCACCCCTCCACTTT
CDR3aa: CASSPQGQGNSPLHF

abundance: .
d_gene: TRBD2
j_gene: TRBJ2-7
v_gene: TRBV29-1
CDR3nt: TGCAGCGTTGGGGGGGTGGACGGGACTAGTAGGACCTACGAGCAGTACTTC
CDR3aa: CSVGGVDGTSRTYEQYF

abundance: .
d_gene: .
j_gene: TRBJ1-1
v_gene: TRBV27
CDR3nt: TGTGCCTCCAGAGGGGGTGTTTCCACTGAAGCTTTCTTT
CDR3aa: CASRGGVSTEAFF

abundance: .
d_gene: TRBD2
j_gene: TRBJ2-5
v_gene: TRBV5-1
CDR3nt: TGCGCCAGCAGCCACCCCGGGGGACTAGCAGAAGAGACCCAGTACTTC
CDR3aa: CASSHPGGLAEETQYF